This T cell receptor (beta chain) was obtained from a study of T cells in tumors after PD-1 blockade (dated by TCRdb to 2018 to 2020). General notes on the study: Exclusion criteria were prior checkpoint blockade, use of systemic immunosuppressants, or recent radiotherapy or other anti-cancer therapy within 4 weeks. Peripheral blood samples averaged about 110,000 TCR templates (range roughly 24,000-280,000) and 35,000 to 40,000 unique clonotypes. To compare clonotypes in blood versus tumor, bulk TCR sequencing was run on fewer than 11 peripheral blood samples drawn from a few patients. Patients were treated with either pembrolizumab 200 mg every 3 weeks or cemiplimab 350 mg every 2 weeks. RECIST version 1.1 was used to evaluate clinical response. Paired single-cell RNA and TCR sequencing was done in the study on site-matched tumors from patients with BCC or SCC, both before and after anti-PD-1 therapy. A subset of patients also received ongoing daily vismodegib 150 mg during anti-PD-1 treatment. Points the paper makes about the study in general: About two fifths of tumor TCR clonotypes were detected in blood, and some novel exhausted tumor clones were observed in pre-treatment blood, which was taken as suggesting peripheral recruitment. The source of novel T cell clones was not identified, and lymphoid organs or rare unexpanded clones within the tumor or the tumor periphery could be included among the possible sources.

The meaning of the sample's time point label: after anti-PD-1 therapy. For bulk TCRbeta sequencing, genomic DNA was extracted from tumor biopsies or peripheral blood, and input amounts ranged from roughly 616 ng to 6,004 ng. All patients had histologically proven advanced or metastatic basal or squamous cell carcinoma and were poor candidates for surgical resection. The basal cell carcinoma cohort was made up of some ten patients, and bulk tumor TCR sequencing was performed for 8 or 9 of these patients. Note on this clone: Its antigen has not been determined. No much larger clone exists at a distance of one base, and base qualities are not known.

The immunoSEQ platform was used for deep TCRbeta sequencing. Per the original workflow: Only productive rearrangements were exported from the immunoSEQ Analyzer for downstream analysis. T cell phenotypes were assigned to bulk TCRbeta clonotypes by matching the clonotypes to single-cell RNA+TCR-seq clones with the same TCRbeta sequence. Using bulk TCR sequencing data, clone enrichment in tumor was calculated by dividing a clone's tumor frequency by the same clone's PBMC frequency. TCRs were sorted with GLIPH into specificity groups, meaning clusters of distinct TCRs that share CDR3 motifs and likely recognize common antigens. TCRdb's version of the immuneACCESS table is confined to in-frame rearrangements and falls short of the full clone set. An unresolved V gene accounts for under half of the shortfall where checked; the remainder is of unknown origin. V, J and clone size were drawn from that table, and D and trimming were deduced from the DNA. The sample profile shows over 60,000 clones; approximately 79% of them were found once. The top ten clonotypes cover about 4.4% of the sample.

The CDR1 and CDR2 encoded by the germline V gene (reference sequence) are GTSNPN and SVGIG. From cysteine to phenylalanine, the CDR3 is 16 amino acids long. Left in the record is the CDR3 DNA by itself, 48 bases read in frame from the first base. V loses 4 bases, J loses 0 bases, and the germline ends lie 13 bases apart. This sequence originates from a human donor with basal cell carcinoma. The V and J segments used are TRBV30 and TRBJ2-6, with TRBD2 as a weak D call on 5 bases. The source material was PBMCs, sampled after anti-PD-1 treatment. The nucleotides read TGTGCCTGGAACCTACCCGGGATCTCTGGGGCCAACGTCCTGACTTTC. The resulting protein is CAWNLPGISGANVLTF.